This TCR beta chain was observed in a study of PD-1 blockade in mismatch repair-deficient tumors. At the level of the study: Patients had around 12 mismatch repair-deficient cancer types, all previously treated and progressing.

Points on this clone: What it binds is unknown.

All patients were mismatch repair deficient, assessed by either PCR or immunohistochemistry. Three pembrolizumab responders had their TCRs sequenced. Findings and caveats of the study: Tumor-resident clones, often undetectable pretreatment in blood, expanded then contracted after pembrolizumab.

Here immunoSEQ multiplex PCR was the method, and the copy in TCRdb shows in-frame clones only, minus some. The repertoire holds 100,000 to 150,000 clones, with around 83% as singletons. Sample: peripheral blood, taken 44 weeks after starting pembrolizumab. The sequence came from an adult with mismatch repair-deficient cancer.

CDR3 amino acids: CASTGTSGSPEQYF. The CDR3 DNA reads as TGTGCCAGCACCGGGACTAGCGGGTCCCCCGAGCAGTACTTC. This sequence joins TRBV2 and TRBJ2-7; 12 bases line up with TRBD2. The V segment lost 7 bases and the J segment 6 bases; nucleotides outside the gene matches: 7. The CDR3 is 14 amino acids. Germline lookup yields CDR1 SNHLY and CDR2 FYNNEI.